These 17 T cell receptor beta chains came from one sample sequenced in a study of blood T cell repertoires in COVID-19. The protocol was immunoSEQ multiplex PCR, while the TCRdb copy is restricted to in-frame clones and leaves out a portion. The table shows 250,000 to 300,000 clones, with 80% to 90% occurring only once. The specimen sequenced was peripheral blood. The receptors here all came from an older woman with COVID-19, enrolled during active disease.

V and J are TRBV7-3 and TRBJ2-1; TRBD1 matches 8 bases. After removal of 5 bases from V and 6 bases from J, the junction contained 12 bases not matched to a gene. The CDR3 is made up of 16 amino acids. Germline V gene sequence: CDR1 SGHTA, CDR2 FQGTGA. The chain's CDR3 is CASSNTGQGAPNEQFF. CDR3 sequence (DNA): TGTGCCAGCAGCAATACCGGGCAGGGGGCGCCCAATGAGCAGTTCTTC.

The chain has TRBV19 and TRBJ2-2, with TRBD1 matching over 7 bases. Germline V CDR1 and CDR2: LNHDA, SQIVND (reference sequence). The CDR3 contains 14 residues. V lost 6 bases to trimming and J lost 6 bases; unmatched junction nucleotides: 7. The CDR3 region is CASRLQGSSGELFF. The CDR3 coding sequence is TGTGCCAGTAGGCTACAGGGGTCGTCCGGGGAGCTGTTTTTT.

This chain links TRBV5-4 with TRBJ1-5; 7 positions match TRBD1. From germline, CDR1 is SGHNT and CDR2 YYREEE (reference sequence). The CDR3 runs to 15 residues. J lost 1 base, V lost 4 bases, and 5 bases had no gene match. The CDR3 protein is CASSTGQESNQPQHF. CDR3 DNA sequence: TGTGCCAGCAGCACCGGACAGGAGAGCAATCAGCCCCAGCATTTT. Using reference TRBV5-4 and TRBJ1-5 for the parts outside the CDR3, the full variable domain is ETGVTQSPTHLIKTRGQQVTLRCSSQSGHNTVSWYQQALGQGPQFIFQYYREEENGRGNFPPRFSGLQFPNYSSELNVNALELDDSALYLCASSTGQESNQPQHFGDGTRLSIL.

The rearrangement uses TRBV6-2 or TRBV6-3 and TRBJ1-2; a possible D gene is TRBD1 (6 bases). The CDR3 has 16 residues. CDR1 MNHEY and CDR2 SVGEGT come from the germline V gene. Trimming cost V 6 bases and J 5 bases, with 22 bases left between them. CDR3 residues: CASSLLQGTVVYGYTF. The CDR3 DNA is TGTGCCAGCAGCCTACTTCAGGGGACCGTGGTTTATGGCTACACCTTC.

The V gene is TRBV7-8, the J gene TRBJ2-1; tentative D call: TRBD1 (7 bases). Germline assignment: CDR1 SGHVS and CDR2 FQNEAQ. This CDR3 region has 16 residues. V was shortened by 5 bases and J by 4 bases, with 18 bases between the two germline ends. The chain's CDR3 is CASSLNGPGGYNEQFF. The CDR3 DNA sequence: TGTGCCAGCAGCCTTAACGGCCCAGGGGGGTACAATGAGCAGTTCTTC.

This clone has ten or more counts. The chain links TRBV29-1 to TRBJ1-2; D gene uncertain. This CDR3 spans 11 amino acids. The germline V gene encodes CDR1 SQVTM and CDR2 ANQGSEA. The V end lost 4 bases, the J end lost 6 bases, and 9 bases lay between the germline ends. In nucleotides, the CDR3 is TGCAGCGTTGGCCCCGGGGATGGCTACACCTTC. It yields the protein CSVGPGDGYTF.

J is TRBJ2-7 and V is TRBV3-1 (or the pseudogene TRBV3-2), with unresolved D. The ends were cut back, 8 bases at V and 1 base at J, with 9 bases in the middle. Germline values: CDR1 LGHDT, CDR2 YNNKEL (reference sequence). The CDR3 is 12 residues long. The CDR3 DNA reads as TGTGCCAGCCGCGCCGGTTCCTACGAGCAGTACTTC. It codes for CASRAGSYEQYF.

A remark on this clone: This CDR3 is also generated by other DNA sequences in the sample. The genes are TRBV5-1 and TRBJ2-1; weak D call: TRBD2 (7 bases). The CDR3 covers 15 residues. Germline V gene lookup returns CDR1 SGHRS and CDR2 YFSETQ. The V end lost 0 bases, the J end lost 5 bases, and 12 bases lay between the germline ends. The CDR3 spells CASSLAPGGNNEQFF. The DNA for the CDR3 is TGCGCCAGCAGCTTGGCCCCGGGGGGCAACAATGAGCAGTTCTTC.

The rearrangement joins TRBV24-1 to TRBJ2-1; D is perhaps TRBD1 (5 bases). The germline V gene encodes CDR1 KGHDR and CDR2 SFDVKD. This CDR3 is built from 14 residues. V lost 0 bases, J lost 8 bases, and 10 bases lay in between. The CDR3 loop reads CATSDLKGNYEQFF. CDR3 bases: TGTGCCACCAGTGATTTGAAGGGGAACTATGAGCAGTTCTTC.

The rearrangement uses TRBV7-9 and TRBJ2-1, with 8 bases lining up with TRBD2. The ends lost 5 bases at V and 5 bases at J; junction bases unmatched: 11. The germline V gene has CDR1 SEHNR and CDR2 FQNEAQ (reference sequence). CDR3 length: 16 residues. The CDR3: CASSRLGGAGDNEQFF. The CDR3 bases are TGTGCCAGCAGCCGATTGGGAGGAGCGGGGGACAATGAGCAGTTCTTC.

The chain's CDR3 is CASSPSFGSGETQYF. The CDR3 nucleotides are TGTGCCAGCTCCCCTTCCTTCGGATCCGGGGAGACCCAGTACTTC. The rearrangement links TRBV18 to TRBJ2-5; D is uncertain. The V gene's germline CDR1 is KGHSH and CDR2 LQKENI. This CDR3 contains 15 residues. V was pared by 6 bases and J by 5 bases, with 19 bases between.

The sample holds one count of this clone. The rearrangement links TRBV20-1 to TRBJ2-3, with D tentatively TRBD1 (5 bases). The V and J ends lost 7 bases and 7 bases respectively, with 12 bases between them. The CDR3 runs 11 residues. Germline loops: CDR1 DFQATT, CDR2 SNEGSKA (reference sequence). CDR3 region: CSDLRGNTQYF. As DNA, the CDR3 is TGCAGTGACCTTAGGGGAAATACGCAGTATTTT.

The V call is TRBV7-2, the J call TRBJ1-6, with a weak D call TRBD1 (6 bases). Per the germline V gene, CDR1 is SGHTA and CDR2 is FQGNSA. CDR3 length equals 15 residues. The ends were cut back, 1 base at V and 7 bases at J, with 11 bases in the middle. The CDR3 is CASSLVAGTNSPLHF. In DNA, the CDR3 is TGTGCCAGCAGCTTAGTGGCAGGGACAAATTCACCCCTCCACTTT.

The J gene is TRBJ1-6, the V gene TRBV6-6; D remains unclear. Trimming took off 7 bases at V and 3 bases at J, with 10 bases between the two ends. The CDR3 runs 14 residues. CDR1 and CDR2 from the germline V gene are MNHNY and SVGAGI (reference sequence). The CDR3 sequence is CASKDTFYNSPLHF. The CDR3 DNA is TGTGCCAGCAAAGACACGTTCTATAATTCACCCCTCCACTTT.

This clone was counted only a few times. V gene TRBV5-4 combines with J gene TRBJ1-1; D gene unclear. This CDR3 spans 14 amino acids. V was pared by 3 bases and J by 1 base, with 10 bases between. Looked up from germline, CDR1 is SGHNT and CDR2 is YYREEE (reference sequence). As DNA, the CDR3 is TGTGCCAGCAGCTCCCCCACGGGGAACACTGAAGCTTTCTTT. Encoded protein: CASSSPTGNTEAFF. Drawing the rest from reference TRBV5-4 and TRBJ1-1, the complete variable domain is ETGVTQSPTHLIKTRGQQVTLRCSSQSGHNTVSWYQQALGQGPQFIFQYYREEENGRGNFPPRFSGLQFPNYSSELNVNALELDDSALYLCASSSPTGNTEAFFGQGTRLTVV.

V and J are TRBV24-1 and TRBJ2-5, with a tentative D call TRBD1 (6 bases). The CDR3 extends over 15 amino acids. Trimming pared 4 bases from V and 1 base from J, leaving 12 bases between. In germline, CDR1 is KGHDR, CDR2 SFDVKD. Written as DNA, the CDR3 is TGTGCCACCAGTGACACCAGGGGCCTCCAAGAGACCCAGTACTTC. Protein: CATSDTRGLQETQYF.

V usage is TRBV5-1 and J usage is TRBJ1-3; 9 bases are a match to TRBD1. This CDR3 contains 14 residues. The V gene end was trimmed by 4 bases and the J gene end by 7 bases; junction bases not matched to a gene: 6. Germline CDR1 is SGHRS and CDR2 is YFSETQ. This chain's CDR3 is CASSPGQGSNTIYF. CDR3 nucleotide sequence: TGCGCCAGCAGCCCCGGACAGGGGAGCAACACCATATATTTT.